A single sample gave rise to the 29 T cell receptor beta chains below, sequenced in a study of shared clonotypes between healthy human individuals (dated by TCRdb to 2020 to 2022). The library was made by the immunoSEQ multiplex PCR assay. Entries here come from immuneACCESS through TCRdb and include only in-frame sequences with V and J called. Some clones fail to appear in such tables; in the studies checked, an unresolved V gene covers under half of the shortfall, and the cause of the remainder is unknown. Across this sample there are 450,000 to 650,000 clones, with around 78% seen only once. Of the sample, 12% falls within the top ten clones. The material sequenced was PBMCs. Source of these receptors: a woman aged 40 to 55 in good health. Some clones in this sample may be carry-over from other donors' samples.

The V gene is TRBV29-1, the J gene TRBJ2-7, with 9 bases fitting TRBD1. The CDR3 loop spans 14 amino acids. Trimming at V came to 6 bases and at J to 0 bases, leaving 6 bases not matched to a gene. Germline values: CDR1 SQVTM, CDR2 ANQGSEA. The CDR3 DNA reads TGCAGCGTAATTGGGACAGGGAGCTCCTACGAGCAGTACTTC. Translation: CSVIGTGSSYEQYF.

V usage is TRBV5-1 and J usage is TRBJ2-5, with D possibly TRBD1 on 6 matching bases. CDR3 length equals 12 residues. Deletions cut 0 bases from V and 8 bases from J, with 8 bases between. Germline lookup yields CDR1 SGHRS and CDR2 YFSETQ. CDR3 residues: CASSLARGTQYF. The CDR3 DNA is TGCGCCAGCAGCTTGGCCAGGGGAACCCAGTACTTC.

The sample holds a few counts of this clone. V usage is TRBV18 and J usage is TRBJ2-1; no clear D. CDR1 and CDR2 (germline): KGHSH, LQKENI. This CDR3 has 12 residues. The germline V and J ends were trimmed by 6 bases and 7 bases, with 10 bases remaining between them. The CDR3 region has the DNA TGTGCCAGCTCCCCGGACGGGAATGAGCAGTTCTTC. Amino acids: CASSPDGNEQFF.

CDR3 in DNA: TGTGCCAGCAGCCAAGGGGCGGGAGGGGACACTGAAGCTTTCTTT. Residues: CASSQGAGGDTEAFF. The rearrangement links TRBV4-2 to TRBJ1-1; tentative D call: TRBD1 (5 bases). Trimming stripped 1 base from V and 3 bases from J, with 12 bases between. The CDR3 is 15 amino acids. Germline CDR1 LGHNA, CDR2 YNFKEQ.

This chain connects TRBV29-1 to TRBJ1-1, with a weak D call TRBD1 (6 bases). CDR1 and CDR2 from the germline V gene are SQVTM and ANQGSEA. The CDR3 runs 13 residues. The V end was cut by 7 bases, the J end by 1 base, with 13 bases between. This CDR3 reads CSGGAQGNTEAFF. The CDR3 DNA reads TGCAGCGGGGGGGCACAGGGGAACACTGAAGCTTTCTTT.

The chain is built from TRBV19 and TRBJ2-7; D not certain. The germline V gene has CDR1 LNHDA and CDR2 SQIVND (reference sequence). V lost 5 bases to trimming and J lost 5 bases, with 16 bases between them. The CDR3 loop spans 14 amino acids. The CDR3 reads CASSDEESQHEQYF. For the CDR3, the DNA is TGTGCCAGTAGTGACGAAGAGAGCCAGCACGAGCAGTACTTC. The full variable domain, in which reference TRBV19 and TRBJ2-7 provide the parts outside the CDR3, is DGGITQSPKYLFRKEGQNVTLSCEQNLNHDAMYWYRQDPGQGLRLIYYSQIVNDFQKGDIAEGYSVSREKKESFPLTVTSAQKNPTAFYLCASSDEESQHEQYFGPGTRLTVT.

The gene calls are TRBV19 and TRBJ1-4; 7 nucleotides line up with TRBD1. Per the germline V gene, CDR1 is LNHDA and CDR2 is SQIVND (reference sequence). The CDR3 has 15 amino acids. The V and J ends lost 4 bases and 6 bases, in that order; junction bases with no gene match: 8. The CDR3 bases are TGTGCCAGTAGTACCTCGACAGGGAGCTATGAAAAACTGTTTTTT. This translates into CASSTSTGSYEKLFF.

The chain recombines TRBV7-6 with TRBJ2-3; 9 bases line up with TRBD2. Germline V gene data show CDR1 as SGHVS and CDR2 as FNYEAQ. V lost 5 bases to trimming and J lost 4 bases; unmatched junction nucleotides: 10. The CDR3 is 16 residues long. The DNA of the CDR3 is TGTGCCAGCAGCCCGTACCAGCGGGAGGTAGCAGATACGCAGTATTTT. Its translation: CASSPYQREVADTQYF. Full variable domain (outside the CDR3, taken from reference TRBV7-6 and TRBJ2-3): GAGVSQSPRYKVTKRGQDVALRCDPISGHVSLYWYRQALGQGPEFLTYFNYEAQQDKSGLPNDRFSAERPEGSISTLTIQRTEQRDSAMYRCASSPYQREVADTQYFGPGTRLTVL.

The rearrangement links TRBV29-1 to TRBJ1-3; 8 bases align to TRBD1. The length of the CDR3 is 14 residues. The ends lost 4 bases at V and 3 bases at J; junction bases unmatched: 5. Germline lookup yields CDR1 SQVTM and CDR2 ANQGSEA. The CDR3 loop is CSVVDRGLGNTIYF. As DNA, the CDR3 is TGCAGCGTTGTAGACAGGGGTCTTGGAAACACCATATATTTT.

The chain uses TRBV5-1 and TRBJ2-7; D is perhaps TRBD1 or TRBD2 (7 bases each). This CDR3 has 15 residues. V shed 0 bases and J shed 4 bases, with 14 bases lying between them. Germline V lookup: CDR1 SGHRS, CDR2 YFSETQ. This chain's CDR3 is CASSLARGREYEQYF. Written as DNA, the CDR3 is TGCGCCAGCAGCTTGGCCAGGGGGAGGGAATACGAGCAGTACTTC.

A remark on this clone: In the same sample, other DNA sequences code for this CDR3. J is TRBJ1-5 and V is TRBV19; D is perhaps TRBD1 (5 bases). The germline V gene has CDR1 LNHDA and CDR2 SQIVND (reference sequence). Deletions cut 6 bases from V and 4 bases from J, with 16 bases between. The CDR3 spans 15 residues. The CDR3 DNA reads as TGTGCCAGTAGCCAGGGAACCTCAAGTAATCAGCCCCAGCATTTT. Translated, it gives CASSQGTSSNQPQHF. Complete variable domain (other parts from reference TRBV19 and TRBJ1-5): DGGITQSPKYLFRKEGQNVTLSCEQNLNHDAMYWYRQDPGQGLRLIYYSQIVNDFQKGDIAEGYSVSREKKESFPLTVTSAQKNPTAFYLCASSQGTSSNQPQHFGDGTRLSIL.

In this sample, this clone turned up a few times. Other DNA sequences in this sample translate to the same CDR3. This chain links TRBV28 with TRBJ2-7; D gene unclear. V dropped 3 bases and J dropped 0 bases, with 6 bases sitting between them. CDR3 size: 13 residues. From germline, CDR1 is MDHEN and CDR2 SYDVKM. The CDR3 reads CASSFAPSYEQYF. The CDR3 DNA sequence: TGTGCCAGCAGTTTTGCCCCCTCCTACGAGCAGTACTTC.

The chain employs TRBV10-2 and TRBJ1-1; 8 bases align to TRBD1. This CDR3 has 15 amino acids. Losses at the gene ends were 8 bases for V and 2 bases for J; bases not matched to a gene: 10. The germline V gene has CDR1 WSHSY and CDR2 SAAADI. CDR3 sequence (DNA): TGCGCCAGCCCCCCCGAGGACAGGGTCAACACTGAAGCTTTCTTT. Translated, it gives CASPPEDRVNTEAFF.

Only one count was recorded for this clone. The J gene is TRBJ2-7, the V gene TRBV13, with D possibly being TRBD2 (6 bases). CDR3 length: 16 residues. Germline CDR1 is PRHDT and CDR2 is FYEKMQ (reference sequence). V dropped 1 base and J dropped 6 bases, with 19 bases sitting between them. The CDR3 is CASSLEMGGGVGEQYF. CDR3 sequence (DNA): TGTGCCAGCAGCTTAGAAATGGGGGGAGGAGTGGGCGAGCAGTACTTC.

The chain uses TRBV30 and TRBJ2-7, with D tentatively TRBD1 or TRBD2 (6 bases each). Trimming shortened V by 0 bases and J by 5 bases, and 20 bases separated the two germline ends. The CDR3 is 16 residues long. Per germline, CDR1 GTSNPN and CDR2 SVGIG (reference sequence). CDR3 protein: CAWSVKGSGGGNEQYF. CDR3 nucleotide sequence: TGTGCCTGGAGTGTAAAGGGCTCCGGGGGCGGGAACGAGCAGTACTTC. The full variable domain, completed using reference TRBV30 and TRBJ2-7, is SQTIHQWPATLVQPVGSPLSLECTVEGTSNPNLYWYRQAAGRGLQLLFYSVGIGQISSEVPQNLSASRPQDRQFILSSKKLLLSDSGFYLCAWSVKGSGGGNEQYFGPGTRLTVT.

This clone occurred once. CDR3 in DNA: TGTGCCAGCAGCGGAGGGACTAGAGGCGCCGAGACCCAGTACTTC. This translates into CASSGGTRGAETQYF. The chain uses TRBV11-3 and TRBJ2-5; 8 nucleotides agree with TRBD2. The CDR3 spans 15 residues. Germline-derived CDR1 and CDR2 are SGHNT and YENEEA. Trimming removed 5 bases from V and 5 bases from J; junction bases left unmatched: 10.

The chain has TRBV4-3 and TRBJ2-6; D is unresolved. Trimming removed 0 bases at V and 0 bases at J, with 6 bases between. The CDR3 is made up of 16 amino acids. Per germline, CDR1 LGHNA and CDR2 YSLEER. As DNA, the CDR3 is TGCGCCAGCAGCCAAGATAGCAGCTCTGGGGCCAACGTCCTGACTTTC. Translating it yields CASSQDSSSGANVLTF.

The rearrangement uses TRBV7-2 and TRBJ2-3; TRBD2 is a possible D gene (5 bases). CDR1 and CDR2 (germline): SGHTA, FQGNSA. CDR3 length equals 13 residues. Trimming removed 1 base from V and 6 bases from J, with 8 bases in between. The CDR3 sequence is CASSLERQDTQYF. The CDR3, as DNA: TGTGCCAGCAGCTTAGAGCGGCAGGATACGCAGTATTTT.

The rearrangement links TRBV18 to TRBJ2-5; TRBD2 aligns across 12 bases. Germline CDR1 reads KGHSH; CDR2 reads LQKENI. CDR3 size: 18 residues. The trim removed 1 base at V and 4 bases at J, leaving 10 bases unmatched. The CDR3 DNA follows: TGTGCCAGCTCACCACAGGCGTCTAGCGGGAGGGCCGGAGAGACCCAGTACTTC. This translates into CASSPQASSGRAGETQYF. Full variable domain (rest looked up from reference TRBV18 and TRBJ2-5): NAGVMQNPRHLVRRRGQEARLRCSPMKGHSHVYWYRQLPEEGLKFMVYLQKENIIDESGMPKERFSAEFPKEGPSILRIQQVVRGDSAAYFCASSPQASSGRAGETQYFGPGTRLLVL.

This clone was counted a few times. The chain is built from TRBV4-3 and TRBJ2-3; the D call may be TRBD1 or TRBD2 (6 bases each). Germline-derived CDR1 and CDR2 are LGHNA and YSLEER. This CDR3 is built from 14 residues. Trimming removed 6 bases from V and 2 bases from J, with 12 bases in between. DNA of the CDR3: TGCGCCAGCAGTCCGAGGGGGGCCACAGATACGCAGTATTTT. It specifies CASSPRGATDTQYF.

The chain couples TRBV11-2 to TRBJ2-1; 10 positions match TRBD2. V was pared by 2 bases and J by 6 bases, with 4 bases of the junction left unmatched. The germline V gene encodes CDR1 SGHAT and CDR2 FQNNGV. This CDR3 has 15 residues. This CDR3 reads CASSLSSGSFNEQFF. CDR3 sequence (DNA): TGTGCCAGCAGCTTATCTAGCGGGAGTTTCAATGAGCAGTTCTTC.

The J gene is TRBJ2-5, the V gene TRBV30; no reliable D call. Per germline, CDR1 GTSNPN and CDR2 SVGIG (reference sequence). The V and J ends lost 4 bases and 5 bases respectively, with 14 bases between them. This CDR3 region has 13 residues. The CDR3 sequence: CAWTLRPRETQYF. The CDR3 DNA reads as TGTGCCTGGACGCTAAGACCTAGGGAGACCCAGTACTTC.

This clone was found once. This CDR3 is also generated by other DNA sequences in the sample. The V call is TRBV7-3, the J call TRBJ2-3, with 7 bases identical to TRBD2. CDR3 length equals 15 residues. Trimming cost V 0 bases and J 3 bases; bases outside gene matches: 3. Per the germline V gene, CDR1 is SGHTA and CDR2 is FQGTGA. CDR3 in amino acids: CASSLTGGRTDTQYF. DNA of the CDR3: TGTGCCAGCAGCTTAACGGGCGGGAGAACAGATACGCAGTATTTT.

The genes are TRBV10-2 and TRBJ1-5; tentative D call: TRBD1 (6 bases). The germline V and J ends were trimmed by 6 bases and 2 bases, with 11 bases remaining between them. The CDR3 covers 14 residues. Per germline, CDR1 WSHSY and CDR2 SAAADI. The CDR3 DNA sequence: TGCGCCAGCAGGTTGGCAGGGGGCAATCAGCCCCAGCATTTT. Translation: CASRLAGGNQPQHF.

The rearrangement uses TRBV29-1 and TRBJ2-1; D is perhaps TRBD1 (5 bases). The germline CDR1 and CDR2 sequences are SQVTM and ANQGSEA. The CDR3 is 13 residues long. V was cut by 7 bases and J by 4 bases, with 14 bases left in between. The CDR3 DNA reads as TGCAGCGCTGAGTCAGGGTCTTACAATGAGCAGTTCTTC. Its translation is CSAESGSYNEQFF.

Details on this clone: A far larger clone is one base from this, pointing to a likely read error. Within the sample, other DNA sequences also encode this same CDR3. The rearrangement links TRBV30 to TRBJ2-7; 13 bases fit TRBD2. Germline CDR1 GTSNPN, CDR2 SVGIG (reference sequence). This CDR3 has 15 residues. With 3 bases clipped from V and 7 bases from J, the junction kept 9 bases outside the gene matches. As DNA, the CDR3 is TGTGCCTGGAGACTAGCGGGAGGGTTGTGGGATGAGCAGTACTTC. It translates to CAWRLAGGLWDEQYF.

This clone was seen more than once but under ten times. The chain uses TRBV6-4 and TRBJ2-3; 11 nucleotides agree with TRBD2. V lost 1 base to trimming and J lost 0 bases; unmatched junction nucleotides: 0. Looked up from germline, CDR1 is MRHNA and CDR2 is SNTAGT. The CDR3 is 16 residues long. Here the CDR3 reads CASSDWTSGSTDTQYF. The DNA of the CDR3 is TGTGCCAGCAGTGACTGGACTAGCGGGAGCACAGATACGCAGTATTTT.

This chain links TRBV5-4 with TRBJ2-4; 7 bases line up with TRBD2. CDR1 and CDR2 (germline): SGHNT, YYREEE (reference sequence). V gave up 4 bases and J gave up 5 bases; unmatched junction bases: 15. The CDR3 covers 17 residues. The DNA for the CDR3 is TGTGCCAGCAGCCCCTTGGTGGGGGGGACGGGAGAAAACATTCAGTACTTC. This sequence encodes CASSPLVGGTGENIQYF.

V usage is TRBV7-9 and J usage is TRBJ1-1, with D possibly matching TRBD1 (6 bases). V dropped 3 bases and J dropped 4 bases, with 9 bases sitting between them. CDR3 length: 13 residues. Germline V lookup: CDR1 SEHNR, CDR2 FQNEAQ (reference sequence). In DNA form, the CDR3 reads TGTGCCAGCAGCTTCCAGGGGCGCACTGAAGCTTTCTTT. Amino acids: CASSFQGRTEAFF. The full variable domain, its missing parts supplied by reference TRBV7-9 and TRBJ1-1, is DTGVSQNPRHKITKRGQNVTFRCDPISEHNRLYWYRQTLGQGPEFLTYFQNEAQLEKSRLLSDRFSAERPKGSFSTLEIQRTEQGDSAMYLCASSFQGRTEAFFGQGTRLTVV.